This is a list of T cell receptor beta chains from one sample in a study of blood T cell repertoires in COVID-19. The method was immunoSEQ multiplex PCR; TCRdb's version includes in-frame clones alone and lacks a portion of them. The repertoire holds roughly 100,000 clones, 75% to 85% seen once, with under 5% in the top ten. Material for sequencing was peripheral blood. These receptors all come from a man aged 80 or over with COVID-19, enrolled during active disease. Each CDR3 is given with its conserved first and last residue. A D gene is named only where the DNA matches it firmly. A row's size may be missing; if present it is once, few, many or a size class.

v_gene	abundance	j_gene	d_gene	CDR3aa	CDR3nt
TRBV5-4	-	TRBJ1-2	TRBD1	CASSLWGPRVRDRLNYGYTF	TGTGCCAGCAGCTTGTGGGGCCCCCGGGTCCGGGACAGACTAAACTATGGCTACACCTTC
TRBV15	-	TRBJ1-3	-	CATRPTSGSGNTIYF	TGTGCCACCAGACCCACCTCCGGGTCGGGAAACACCATATATTTT
TRBV24-1	-	TRBJ1-5	TRBD1	CATSDFVQGAGQPQHF	TGTGCCACCAGTGATTTTGTACAGGGGGCGGGACAGCCCCAGCATTTT
TRBV19	-	TRBJ2-2	TRBD2	CASSSPEWGGTGELFF	TGTGCCAGTAGTAGCCCGGAGTGGGGAGGGACCGGGGAGCTGTTTTTT
TRBV9	-	TRBJ1-1	-	CASSVAGGPNTEAFF	TGTGCCAGCAGCGTAGCGGGGGGGCCGAACACTGAAGCTTTCTTT
TRBV7-6	-	TRBJ2-3	-	CASSPSGSLTDTQYF	TGTGCCAGCAGCCCCTCCGGGTCCCTCACAGATACGCAGTATTTT
TRBV14	-	TRBJ1-1	-	CASSQYRQVAEAFF	TGTGCCAGCAGCCAATACCGACAGGTAGCCGAAGCTTTCTTT
TRBV19	-	TRBJ2-5	-	CASSIGLTSQETQYF	TGTGCCAGTAGTATCGGTTTGACTAGTCAAGAGACCCAGTACTTC
TRBV6-5	few	TRBJ1-1	-	CASSIVGGANTEAFF	TGTGCCAGCAGTATAGTCGGGGGTGCAAACACTGAAGCTTTCTTT
TRBV11-2	-	TRBJ1-2	-	CASSLATGGSVSF	TGTGCCAGCAGCTTAGCGACAGGCGGTTCGGTCTCCTTC
TRBV5-3	once	TRBJ2-7	TRBD1	CARSQVGTVSYEQYF	TGTGCCAGAAGCCAAGTGGGGACAGTATCCTACGAGCAGTACTTC
TRBV19	-	TRBJ2-7	-	CASSFDTFSSYEQYF	TGTGCCAGTAGTTTCGACACCTTCAGCTCCTACGAGCAGTACTTC
TRBV7-3	-	TRBJ2-5	TRBD1	CASSLNSGTGQETQYF	TGTGCCAGCAGTCTAAACTCCGGGACAGGGCAAGAGACCCAGTACTTC